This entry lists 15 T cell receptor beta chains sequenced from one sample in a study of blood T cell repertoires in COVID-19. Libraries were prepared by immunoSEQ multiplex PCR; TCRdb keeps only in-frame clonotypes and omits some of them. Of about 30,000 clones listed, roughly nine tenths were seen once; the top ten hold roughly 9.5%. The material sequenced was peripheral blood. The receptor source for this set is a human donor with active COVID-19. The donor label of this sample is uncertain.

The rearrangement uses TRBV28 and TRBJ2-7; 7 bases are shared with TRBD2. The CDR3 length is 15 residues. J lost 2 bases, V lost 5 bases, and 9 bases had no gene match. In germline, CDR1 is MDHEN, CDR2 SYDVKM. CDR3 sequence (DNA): TGTGCCAGCAGTCCAATTAGCGGGCTGCCCTACGAGCAGTACTTC. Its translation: CASSPISGLPYEQYF.

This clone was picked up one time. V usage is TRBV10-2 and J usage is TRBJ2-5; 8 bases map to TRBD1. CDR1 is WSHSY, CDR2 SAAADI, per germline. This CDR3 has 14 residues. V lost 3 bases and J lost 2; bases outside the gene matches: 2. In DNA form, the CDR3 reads TGCGCCAGCAGTGACAGGGGGCGGCAAGAGACCCAGTACTTC. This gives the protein CASSDRGRQETQYF.

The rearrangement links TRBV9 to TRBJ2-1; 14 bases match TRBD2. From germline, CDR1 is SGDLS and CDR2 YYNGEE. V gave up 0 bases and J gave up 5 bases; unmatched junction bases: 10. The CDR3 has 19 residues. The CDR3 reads CASSVATGTSGSTDNEQFF. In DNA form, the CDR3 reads TGTGCCAGCAGCGTAGCTACTGGGACTAGCGGGAGCACCGACAATGAGCAGTTCTTC.

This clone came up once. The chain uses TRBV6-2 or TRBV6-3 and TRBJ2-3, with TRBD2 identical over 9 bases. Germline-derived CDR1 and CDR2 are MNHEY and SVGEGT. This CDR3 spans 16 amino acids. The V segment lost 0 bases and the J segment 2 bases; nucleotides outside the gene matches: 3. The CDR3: CASSYSASGVTDTQYF. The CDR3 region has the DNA TGTGCCAGCAGTTACTCGGCTAGCGGGGTCACAGATACGCAGTATTTT.

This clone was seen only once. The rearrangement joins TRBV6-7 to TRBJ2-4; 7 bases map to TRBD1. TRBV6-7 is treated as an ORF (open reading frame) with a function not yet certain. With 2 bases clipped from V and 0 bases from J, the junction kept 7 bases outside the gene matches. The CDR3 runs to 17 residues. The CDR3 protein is CASSYATGALAKNIQYF. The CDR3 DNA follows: TGTGCCAGCAGTTACGCCACAGGGGCCCTAGCCAAAAACATTCAGTACTTC.

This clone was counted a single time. The CDR3 DNA follows: TGTGCCAGCAGTCCTCTAGCGGGAGCCTACAATGAGCAGTTCTTC. It translates to CASSPLAGAYNEQFF. The genes are TRBV28 and TRBJ2-1, with 10 bases that match TRBD2. V lost 5 bases to trimming and J lost 2 bases; unmatched junction nucleotides: 3. CDR3 length equals 15 residues. Germline CDR1 reads MDHEN; CDR2 reads SYDVKM.

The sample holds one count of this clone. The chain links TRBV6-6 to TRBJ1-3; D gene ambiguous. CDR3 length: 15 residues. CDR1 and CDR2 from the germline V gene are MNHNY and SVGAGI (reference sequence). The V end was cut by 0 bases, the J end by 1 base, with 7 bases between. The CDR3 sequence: CASSYSGGSGNTIYF. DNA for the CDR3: TGTGCCAGCAGTTACTCAGGAGGATCTGGAAACACCATATATTTT.

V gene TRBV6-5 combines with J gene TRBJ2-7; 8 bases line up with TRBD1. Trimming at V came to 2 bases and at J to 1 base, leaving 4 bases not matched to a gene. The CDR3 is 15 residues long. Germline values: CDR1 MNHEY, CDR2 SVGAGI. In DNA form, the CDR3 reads TGTGCCAGCAGTTACGGGACAGGCTTATCCTACGAGCAGTACTTC. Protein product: CASSYGTGLSYEQYF.

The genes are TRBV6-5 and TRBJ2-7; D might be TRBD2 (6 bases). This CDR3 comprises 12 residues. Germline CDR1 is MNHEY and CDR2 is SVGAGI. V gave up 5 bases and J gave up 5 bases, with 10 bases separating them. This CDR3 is CASSNRRDEQYF. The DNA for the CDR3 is TGTGCCAGCAGTAACAGGAGGGACGAGCAGTACTTC.

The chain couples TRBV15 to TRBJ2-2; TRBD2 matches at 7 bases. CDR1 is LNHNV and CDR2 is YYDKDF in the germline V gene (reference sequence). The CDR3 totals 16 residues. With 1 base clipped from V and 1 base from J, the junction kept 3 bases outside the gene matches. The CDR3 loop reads CATSRVGGKNTGELFF. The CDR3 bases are TGTGCCACCAGCAGAGTCGGGGGGAAGAACACCGGGGAGCTGTTTTTT. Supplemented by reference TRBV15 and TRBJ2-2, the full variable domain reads DAMVIQNPRYQVTQFGKPVTLSCSQTLNHNVMYWYQQKSSQAPKLLFHYYDKDFNNEADTPDNFQSRRPNTSFCFLDIRSPGLGDTAMYLCATSRVGGKNTGELFFGEGSRLTVL.

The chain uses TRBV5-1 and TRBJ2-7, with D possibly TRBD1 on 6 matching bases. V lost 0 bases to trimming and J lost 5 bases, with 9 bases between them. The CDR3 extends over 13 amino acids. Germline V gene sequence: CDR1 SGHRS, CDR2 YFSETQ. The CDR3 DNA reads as TGCGCCAGCAGCTTGGCAGGGGCCAACGAGCAGTACTTC. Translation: CASSLAGANEQYF.

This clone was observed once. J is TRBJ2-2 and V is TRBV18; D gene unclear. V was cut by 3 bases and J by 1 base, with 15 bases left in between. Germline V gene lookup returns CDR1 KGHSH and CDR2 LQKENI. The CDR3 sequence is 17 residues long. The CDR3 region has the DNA TGTGCCAGCTCACCGGTCTTGGTAGCCGAGAACACCGGGGAGCTGTTTTTT. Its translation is CASSPVLVAENTGELFF.

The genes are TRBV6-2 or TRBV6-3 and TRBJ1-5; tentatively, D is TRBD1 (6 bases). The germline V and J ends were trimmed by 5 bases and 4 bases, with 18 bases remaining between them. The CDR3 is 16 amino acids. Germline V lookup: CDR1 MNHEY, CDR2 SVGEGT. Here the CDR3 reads CASSRDIGPWNQPQHF. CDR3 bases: TGTGCCAGCAGTCGGGACATCGGTCCATGGAATCAGCCCCAGCATTTT.

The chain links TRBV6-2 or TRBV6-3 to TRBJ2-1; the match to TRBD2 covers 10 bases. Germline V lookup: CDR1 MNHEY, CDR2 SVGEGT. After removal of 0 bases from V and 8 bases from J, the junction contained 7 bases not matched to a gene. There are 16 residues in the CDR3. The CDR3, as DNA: TGTGCCAGCAGTTACTCGAGCGGGAGGGCCTGGGATGAGCAGTTCTTC. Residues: CASSYSSGRAWDEQFF.

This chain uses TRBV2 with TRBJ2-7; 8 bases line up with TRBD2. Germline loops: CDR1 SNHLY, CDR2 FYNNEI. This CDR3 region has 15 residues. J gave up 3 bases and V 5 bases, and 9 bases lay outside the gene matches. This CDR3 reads CASSYPGTRFYEQYF. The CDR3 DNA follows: TGTGCCAGCAGTTACCCCGGGACTAGATTCTACGAGCAGTACTTC.